The clone carrying this T cell receptor beta chain was picked up one time. Authors' methods: Reference gene primer amplification yielded estimated nucleated cell counts. Assay used: immunoSEQ multiplex PCR; TCRdb lists only in-frame clones, some missing. V and J calls and clone size are given by that table; D and trimming were obtained from the DNA. The sample records 350,000 to 400,000 clones, approximately 88% being singletons. This specimen belongs to a study of blood T cell repertoires in COVID-19. Study summary: Whether acute or convalescent, the COVID-19 samples came from the United States, Italy and Spain. PBMCs, B-cell-depleted T cells, or T cells provided the cDNA or gDNA that made up the material.

The CDR3 has 14 residues. CDR1 and CDR2 from the germline V gene are SGHRS and YFSETQ. V shed 1 base and J 4 bases; nucleotides not matched to a gene: 2. Input material: peripheral blood. This chain joins TRBV5-1 and TRBJ2-1, with TRBD2 matching over 7 bases. This clonotype originated in a woman aged 25-40 years with COVID-19, enrolled during active disease. The CDR3: CASSLRGEYNEQFF. In DNA form, the CDR3 reads TGCGCCAGCAGCTTGCGGGGGGAGTACAATGAGCAGTTCTTC.